The clone carrying this TCR beta chain was seen at least ten times. The source of the sample is a study of HIV-infected children after antiretroviral therapy interruption. As for the study in general: Interruption group median age roughly 10 years; continuous group 7 to 8 years.

The germline CDR1 and CDR2 sequences are LNHDA and SQIVND (reference sequence). V shed 4 bases and J shed 4 bases, with 10 bases lying between them. The CDR3 is made up of 14 amino acids. The treatment denotes: PENTA 11 planned treatment interruption arm or continuous ART arm. A 3' RACE protocol on RNA, with unique molecular identifiers, produced the TCR library. In TCRdb, the 3' RACE reads were re-called with MiXCR into one record per CDR3 protein. The sample has 40,000 to 50,000 distinct CDR3 sequences, around 4.1% seen once; the top ten hold approximately 0.7%. The rearrangement joins TRBV19 to TRBJ2-2; no clear D. Material: CD45RA+ CD4+ T cells from PBMCs, pooled from several time points, obtained from a donor given antiretroviral therapy, either interrupted or continuous. Described subset: naive CD4+ CD45RA+ CD45RO- T cells. This sequence was found in a pool of human donors with HIV. The CDR3 DNA follows: TGTGCCAGTAGTAGGTCGAGTGGCACCGGGGAGCTGTTTTTT. As protein: CASSRSSGTGELFF.